The source of this T cell receptor beta chain is a study of patients and donors after allogeneic stem cell transplantation. This clonotype appeared a few times. The V gene's germline CDR1 is LGHDT and CDR2 YNNKEL (reference sequence). This CDR3 is built from 14 residues. With 3 bases removed from V and 4 bases from J, the gap between germline ends came to 10 bases. TCRdb re-called the RT-PCR reads with MiXCR, one entry per CDR3 protein. The profile shows hundreds of thousands of distinct CDR3 sequences, roughly 14% of them singletons. The J gene is TRBJ2-1, the V gene TRBV3-1, with D possibly matching TRBD2 (6 bases). The clonotype was recovered from a human donor who was either an allogeneic HSCT recipient or a stem cell or donor lymphocyte infusion donor (not recorded which). It is not recorded whose cells these are; they may come from a transplant donor. The sequenced material came from blood, either unsorted or a sorted T cell fraction (not recorded which). DNA of the CDR3: TGTGCCAGCAGCCATCCTGCGGGGTACAATGAGCAGTTCTTC. Protein product: CASSHPAGYNEQFF.